The text below deals with one T cell receptor (beta chain). The sample comes from a study of T cells in Graves' hyperthyroidism and ophthalmopathy. Germline V gene sequence: CDR1 SGHTA, CDR2 FQGTGA. CDR3 length equals 14 residues. Trimming left V 2 bases short and J 6 bases short, with 11 bases between. What was amplified from RNA transcripts were TCR beta CDR3 regions. HTBI primers were employed in a first-round RT-PCR of the TCR CDR3. Via MiXCR, TCRdb re-called the multiplex PCR reads, giving one row per CDR3 protein. The sample holds 600,000 to 900,000 distinct CDR3 sequences, approximately 16% seen once. Lactation, pregnancy, other autoimmune disease or uncontrolled infection led to exclusion of patients. Thyroid ultrasound, orbital computed tomography, clinical symptoms, and serum thyroxine and TRAb underpinned diagnoses. Source material for PBMCs was 10 ml fresh peripheral blood.

This TCR was recovered from a man between 18 and 35 years old with Graves' hyperthyroidism. The V call is TRBV7-3, the J call TRBJ2-1; D uncertain. Source material: blood. In DNA form, the CDR3 reads TGTGCCAGCAGCTTATCATCCGAGCCCAATGAGCAGTTCTTC. Translation: CASSLSSEPNEQFF.